This TCR beta chain was captured in a study of T-cell memory formation after mild COVID-19. Study results and caveats: Nothing confirmed that second-wave clones peaking on day 37 were specific for SARS-CoV-2.

Trimming left V 6 bases short and J 7 bases short, with 19 bases between. Germline assignment: CDR1 MNHNY and CDR2 SVGAGI (reference sequence). The CDR3 has 14 residues. This clonotype came up a few times. Its specificity is not known. A single record per CDR3 protein comes from TCRdb applying MiXCR to the 5' RACE reads. The data hold approximately 150,000 distinct CDR3 sequences, with roughly 21% observed a single time. This chain joins TRBV6-6 and TRBJ2-7; D possibly corresponds to TRBD2 (6 bases). The sequenced sample was PBMCs or a T cell subset sorted from them (not recorded which). This TCR was sampled from an adult woman who had mild COVID-19 (a few samples of this study predate the infection). Cell type and time point are not known. CDR3 sequence: CASSQRPGAGEQYF. As DNA, the CDR3 is TGTGCCAGCAGCCAGAGACCTGGGGCGGGGGAGCAGTACTTC.